The 19 T cell receptor beta chains listed next were all sequenced from one sample in a study of T and B cells in COVID-19 patients. From blood, about 250-500 ng of genomic DNA served as TRB template. Multiplex PCR with BIOMED2 TRB-A/B primer pools amplified TRB rearrangements. A single record per CDR3 protein comes from TCRdb applying MiXCR to the multiplex PCR reads. This table holds about 5,200 distinct CDR3 sequences, around 20% found once. Sequenced material: blood. Every receptor here comes from a human donor who had recovered from COVID-19.

By share, this clonotype ranks as medium-sized. V usage is TRBV18 and J usage is TRBJ1-4; D unresolved. Trimming left V 4 bases short and J 8 bases short, with 14 bases between. Germline lookup yields CDR1 KGHSH and CDR2 LQKENI. This CDR3 spans 14 amino acids. The CDR3 loop is CASSQGRLREKLFF. The CDR3 DNA is TGTGCCAGCTCACAAGGGAGATTAAGGGAAAAACTGTTTTTT.

This clonotype was detected a few times. V usage is TRBV6-1 and J usage is TRBJ1-1, with TRBD1 as a possible D gene (5 bases). The CDR3 totals 14 residues. V dropped 7 bases and J dropped 1 base, with 13 bases sitting between them. Looked up from germline, CDR1 is MNHNS and CDR2 is SASEGT. The DNA for the CDR3 is TGTGCCAGCACCGGGGGAAGGCGGAACACTGAAGCTTTCTTT. It specifies CASTGGRRNTEAFF.

This clonotype was seen a few times. The gene calls are TRBV5-1 and TRBJ2-7; 9 bases are shared with TRBD2. Germline CDR1 SGHRS, CDR2 YFSETQ. CDR3 length: 15 amino acids. The trim removed 4 bases at V and 2 bases at J, leaving 7 bases unmatched. The CDR3, as DNA: TGCGCCAGCAGCAATAGCGGGAGATCAACCTACGAGCAGTACTTC. The encoded protein is CASSNSGRSTYEQYF.

This clonotype ranks as medium-sized. The CDR3 spells CASSYGASAATDTQYF. CDR3 in DNA: TGTGCCAGCAGTTACGGGGCTTCCGCCGCCACAGATACGCAGTATTTT. V gene TRBV6-5 combines with J gene TRBJ2-3; weak D call: TRBD1 (5 bases). The germline V gene encodes CDR1 MNHEY and CDR2 SVGAGI. The length of the CDR3 is 16 residues. V was cut by 2 bases and J by 2 bases, with 14 bases left in between.

By share, this clonotype counts as medium-sized. The chain links TRBV6-1 to TRBJ2-7; D is undetermined. The ends were cut back, 7 bases at V and 3 bases at J, with 13 bases in the middle. The CDR3 has 13 residues. From germline, CDR1 is MNHNS and CDR2 SASEGT. Here the CDR3 reads CASNPRNFYEQYF. The CDR3 DNA sequence: TGTGCCAGCAACCCAAGGAATTTCTACGAGCAGTACTTC.

There are a few counts of this clonotype. The chain carries TRBV4-2 and TRBJ2-3; 12 nucleotides agree with TRBD1. The ends lost 0 bases at V and 5 bases at J; junction bases unmatched: 15. The CDR3 covers 20 residues. In germline, CDR1 is LGHNA, CDR2 YNFKEQ. The CDR3 spells CASSQDWIRGTGGHGDTQYF. CDR3 nucleotide sequence: TGTGCCAGCAGCCAAGATTGGATAAGAGGGACAGGGGGCCACGGAGATACGCAGTATTTT.

This clonotype is medium-sized. The V and J genes are TRBV30 and TRBJ1-4; TRBD1 agrees at 7 bases. CDR1 is GTSNPN, CDR2 SVGIG, per germline (reference sequence). The V and J ends lost 4 bases and 5 bases, in that order; junction bases with no gene match: 4. This CDR3 region has 13 residues. The CDR3 bases are TGTGCCTGGATGGGGACAGCGAATGAAAAACTGTTTTTT. This sequence encodes CAWMGTANEKLFF.

V gene TRBV13 combines with J gene TRBJ2-7, with D unresolved. Looked up from germline, CDR1 is PRHDT and CDR2 is FYEKMQ (reference sequence). The V gene lost 6 bases and the J gene lost 2 bases, with 11 bases spanning the gap. This CDR3 spans 13 amino acids. The CDR3 here is CASSVQTAYEQYF. In DNA, the CDR3 is TGTGCCAGCAGTGTCCAGACCGCCTACGAGCAGTACTTC.

The chain is built from TRBV20-1 and TRBJ2-7; 12 nucleotides agree with TRBD1. Looked up from germline, CDR1 is DFQATT and CDR2 is SNEGSKA (reference sequence). V dropped 6 bases and J dropped 8; count of bases not matched to a gene: 8. The CDR3 is 13 amino acids. In DNA form, the CDR3 reads TGCAGTGCCAGGGACAGGGGGCAGGGAAAGCAGTACTTC. Its protein is CSARDRGQGKQYF.

The chain is built from TRBV29-1 and TRBJ2-7, with 11 bases that match TRBD2. Germline V gene data show CDR1 as SQVTM and CDR2 as ANQGSEA. This CDR3 contains 12 residues. The V and J ends lost 8 bases and 2 bases, in that order; junction bases with no gene match: 2. CDR3 DNA: TGCAGCACTAGCGGGGGACCCTACGAGCAGTACTTC. This gives the protein CSTSGGPYEQYF.

This chain joins TRBV7-2 and TRBJ1-2; D gene uncertain. In germline, CDR1 is SGHTA, CDR2 FQGNSA. This CDR3 is built from 10 residues. Trimming stripped 6 bases from V and 1 base from J, with 0 bases between. This CDR3 reads CASSNYGYTF. DNA of the CDR3: TGTGCCAGCAGTAACTATGGCTACACCTTC.

This clonotype was observed at least ten times. This rearrangement joins TRBV18 to TRBJ1-1; D is possibly TRBD1 (6 bases). Trimming took off 3 bases at V and 4 bases at J, with 12 bases between the two ends. The germline V gene has CDR1 KGHSH and CDR2 LQKENI. This CDR3 spans 14 amino acids. The CDR3 sequence: CASSPGQGSTEAFF. DNA for the CDR3: TGTGCCAGCTCACCGGGACAAGGGAGCACTGAAGCTTTCTTT.

The rearrangement uses TRBV5-1 and TRBJ1-1; D remains ambiguous. Trimming took off 2 bases at V and 1 base at J, with 12 bases between the two ends. Germline loops: CDR1 SGHRS, CDR2 YFSETQ. The CDR3 is 15 amino acids. The CDR3 DNA is TGCGCCAGCAGCTTTGGAGTCGGGGAGAACACTGAAGCTTTCTTT. This translates into CASSFGVGENTEAFF.

By sample fraction, this clonotype is medium-sized. This chain connects TRBV15 to TRBJ2-5; 10 bases line up with TRBD1. Germline V gene lookup returns CDR1 LNHNV and CDR2 YYDKDF (reference sequence). V lost 0 bases to trimming and J lost 1 base; unmatched junction nucleotides: 5. The CDR3 contains 17 residues. The CDR3 loop reads CATSREGTGDPQETQYF. In nucleotides, the CDR3 is TGTGCCACCAGCAGAGAGGGGACAGGGGACCCCCAAGAGACCCAGTACTTC.

This clonotype rates as medium-sized (0.01 to 0.1%). The chain joins TRBV19 to TRBJ2-3, with 7 bases aligning to TRBD1. Germline CDR1 and CDR2: LNHDA and SQIVND (reference sequence). V lost 3 bases to trimming and J lost 4 bases; unmatched junction nucleotides: 4. The CDR3 totals 14 residues. The CDR3 region is CASSMVQGADTQYF. The CDR3 nucleotides are TGTGCCAGTAGTATGGTCCAGGGGGCAGATACGCAGTATTTT.

In its sample, this clonotype was seen a few times. The chain couples TRBV12-3 or TRBV12-4 to TRBJ1-5; no clear D gene. Between the trimmed V and J ends, which lost 3 bases and 6 bases, there was a span of 9 bases. The CDR3 spans 13 residues. The chain's CDR3 is CASSFLESQPQHF. The CDR3 DNA reads TGTGCCAGCAGTTTCTTGGAATCTCAGCCCCAGCATTTT.

The chain uses TRBV29-1 and TRBJ2-5, with 10 bases that match TRBD2. This CDR3 has 18 residues. V gave up 4 bases and J gave up 4 bases; unmatched junction bases: 18. CDR1 and CDR2 from the germline V gene are SQVTM and ANQGSEA. The CDR3 protein is CSVVGVGQRGGGPETQYF. CDR3 nucleotide sequence: TGCAGCGTTGTGGGGGTGGGACAGCGGGGGGGGGGACCAGAGACCCAGTACTTC.

This chain connects TRBV28 to TRBJ2-2; weak D call: TRBD1 (5 bases). Germline V gene sequence: CDR1 MDHEN, CDR2 SYDVKM. V lost 7 bases to trimming and J lost 5 bases, with 14 bases between them. This CDR3 has 14 amino acids. The CDR3 DNA is TGTGCCAGCACTTGGGGCAGGGCAACCGGGGAGCTGTTTTTT. This gives the protein CASTWGRATGELFF.

This clonotype showed up just a few times. The junction departs from germline at one end; a sequencing error may be responsible. V is TRBV7-2 and J is TRBJ2-5, with D tentatively TRBD1 (5 bases). Germline lookup yields CDR1 SGHTA and CDR2 FQGNSA. The CDR3 has 16 amino acids. CDR3 nucleotides: TGTGCTAGCAGCTTGGGTGGTGGCAGGGCGCAAGAGACCCAGTACTTC. Residues: CASSLGGGRAQETQYF. Filled out from reference TRBV7-2 and TRBJ2-5, the complete variable domain reads GAGVSQSPSNKVTEKGKDVELRCDPISGHTALYWYRQSLGQGLEFLIYFQGNSAPDKSGLPSDRFSAERTGGSVSTLTIQRTQQEDSAVYLCASSLGGGRAQETQYFGPGTRLLVL.